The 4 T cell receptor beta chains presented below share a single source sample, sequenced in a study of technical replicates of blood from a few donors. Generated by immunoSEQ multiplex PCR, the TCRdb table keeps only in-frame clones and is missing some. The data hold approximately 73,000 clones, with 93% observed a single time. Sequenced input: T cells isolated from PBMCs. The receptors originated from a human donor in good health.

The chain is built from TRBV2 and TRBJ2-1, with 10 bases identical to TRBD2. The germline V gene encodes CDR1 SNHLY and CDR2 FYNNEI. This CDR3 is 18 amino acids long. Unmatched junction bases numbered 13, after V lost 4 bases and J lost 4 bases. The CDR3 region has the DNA TGTGCCAGCAGTGGGGCTAGCGGGAGAGGCGCCCTGTACAATGAGCAGTTCTTC. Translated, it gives CASSGASGRGALYNEQFF.

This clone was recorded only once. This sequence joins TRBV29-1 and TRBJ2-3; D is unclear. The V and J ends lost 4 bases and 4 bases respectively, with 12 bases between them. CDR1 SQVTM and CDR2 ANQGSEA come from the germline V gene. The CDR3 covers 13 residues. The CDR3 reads CSVAPTVSDTQYF. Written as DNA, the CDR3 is TGCAGCGTTGCCCCTACCGTATCAGATACGCAGTATTTT.

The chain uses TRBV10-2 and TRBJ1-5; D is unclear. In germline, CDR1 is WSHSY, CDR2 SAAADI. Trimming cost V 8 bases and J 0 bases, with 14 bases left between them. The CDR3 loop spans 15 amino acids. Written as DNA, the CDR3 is TGCGCCAGCCGAAACAGCAAATATAGCAATCAGCCCCAGCATTTT. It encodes CASRNSKYSNQPQHF.

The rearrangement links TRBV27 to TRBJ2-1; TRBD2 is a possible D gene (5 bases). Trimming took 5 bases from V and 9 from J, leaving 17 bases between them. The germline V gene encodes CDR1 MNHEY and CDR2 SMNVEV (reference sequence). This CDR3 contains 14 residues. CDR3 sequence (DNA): TGTGCCAGCAGTCCGGACTGGAGGATAGGTGAGCAGTTCTTC. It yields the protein CASSPDWRIGEQFF.